These 25 T cell receptor beta chains were all obtained from the same sample, sequenced in a study of somatic mutations in cytotoxic T cells in rheumatoid arthritis. TCRdb's table, derived via immunoSEQ multiplex PCR, lists solely in-frame clones and lacks some. The sample has 12,000 to 15,000 clones; 82% are singletons. Source material: CD8+ T cells sorted from blood. The origin of the receptors is an adult with rheumatoid arthritis.

J is TRBJ2-2 and V is TRBV11-2; TRBD2 aligns across 10 bases. V lost 4 bases, J lost 3 bases, and 8 bases stayed unmatched. The CDR3 contains 17 residues. In germline, CDR1 is SGHAT, CDR2 FQNNGV. The CDR3 DNA sequence: TGTGCCAGCAGCTCGACGACTAGCGGGCCCCACACCGGGGAGCTGTTTTTT. It translates to CASSSTTSGPHTGELFF.

By proportion, this clone is large. V and J are TRBV25-1 and TRBJ1-2, with no clear D. The germline CDR1 and CDR2 sequences are MGHDK and SYGVNS. The CDR3 spans 14 residues. With 1 base removed from V and 2 bases from J, the gap between germline ends came to 8 bases. The CDR3 region has the DNA TGTGCCAGCAGTGAATCTGGGATGAACTATGGCTACACCTTC. Translating gives CASSESGMNYGYTF.

This chain uses TRBV9 with TRBJ1-1; 8 bases agree with TRBD1. The germline V gene has CDR1 SGDLS and CDR2 YYNGEE. V lost 4 bases and J lost 3; bases outside the gene matches: 8. The CDR3 length is 15 residues. In nucleotides, the CDR3 is TGTGCCAGCAGCCCGCCGACAGGGGATTACACTGAAGCTTTCTTT. Amino acids: CASSPPTGDYTEAFF.

Written as DNA, the CDR3 is TGTGCCAGCAGCTTAAACACTGAAGCTTTCTTT. Amino acid sequence: CASSLNTEAFF. This chain connects TRBV2 to TRBJ1-1; D remains unclear. The V gene lost 6 bases and the J gene lost 2 bases, with 4 bases spanning the gap. The CDR3 loop spans 11 amino acids. Germline V gene sequence: CDR1 SNHLY, CDR2 FYNNEI.

This clone was seen just once. The chain couples TRBV5-1 to TRBJ2-2, with D perhaps matching TRBD1 or TRBD2 (5 bases each). This CDR3 is 15 amino acids long. V lost 6 bases and J 4 bases, leaving 16 bases between the germline ends. Germline loops: CDR1 SGHRS, CDR2 YFSETQ. CDR3 residues: CASTREGLRTGELFF. In nucleotides, the CDR3 is TGCGCCAGCACTCGAGAGGGGCTACGCACCGGGGAGCTGTTTTTT.

The V call is TRBV5-4, the J call TRBJ1-1, with a weak D call TRBD1 (5 bases). CDR1 is SGHNT and CDR2 is YYREEE in the germline V gene (reference sequence). V gave up 2 bases and J gave up 4 bases, with 9 bases separating them. This CDR3 region has 13 residues. In DNA, the CDR3 is TGTGCCAGCAGCTTTATGGGGGGCACTGAAGCTTTCTTT. Translating it yields CASSFMGGTEAFF.

The V call is TRBV11-3, the J call TRBJ1-1; D is perhaps TRBD1 (5 bases). The CDR3 runs to 13 residues. Germline V gives CDR1 SGHNT, CDR2 YENEEA. The ends were cut back, 5 bases at V and 7 bases at J, with 14 bases in the middle. The DNA of the CDR3 is TGTGCCAGCAGCAAAGGGGCCTCACTTGAAGCTTTCTTT. Its translation: CASSKGASLEAFF.

J is TRBJ2-7 and V is TRBV30; TRBD1 aligns across 8 bases. The V segment lost 0 bases and the J segment 4 bases; nucleotides outside the gene matches: 14. The CDR3 runs 17 residues. Germline V lookup: CDR1 GTSNPN, CDR2 SVGIG (reference sequence). The CDR3 coding sequence is TGTGCCTGGAGTGTATGGGGAGTCAGGGGGCGAAGGTACGAGCAGTACTTC. Translating gives CAWSVWGVRGRRYEQYF.

The chain links TRBV5-1 to TRBJ2-1; TRBD2 aligns across 11 bases. Germline V gives CDR1 SGHRS, CDR2 YFSETQ. CDR3 length: 15 amino acids. The junction had 4 bases not matched to a gene; V was cut back by 4 bases and J by 4 bases. CDR3 loop: CASSMTSGDYNEQFF. DNA for the CDR3: TGCGCCAGCAGCATGACTAGCGGGGATTACAATGAGCAGTTCTTC.

This chain connects TRBV9 to TRBJ2-5; D might be TRBD1 or TRBD2, each matching 6 bases. The V and J ends lost 2 bases and 1 base respectively, with 15 bases between them. This CDR3 has 16 amino acids. CDR1 is SGDLS and CDR2 is YYNGEE in the germline V gene. The DNA of the CDR3 is TGTGCCAGCAGCGTGGGGGGCCAGGGGCTCCAAGAGACCCAGTACTTC. It encodes CASSVGGQGLQETQYF. Together with reference TRBV9 and TRBJ2-5, the CDR3 gives the full variable domain: DSGVTQTPKHLITATGQRVTLRCSPRSGDLSVYWYQQSLDQGLQFLIQYYNGEERAKGNILERFSAQQFPDLHSELNLSSLELGDSALYFCASSVGGQGLQETQYFGPGTRLLVL.

The V and J genes are TRBV19 and TRBJ1-1, with D maybe TRBD1 (6 bases). V dropped 10 bases and J dropped 1 base, with 10 bases sitting between them. Germline CDR1 is LNHDA and CDR2 is SQIVND (reference sequence). The CDR3 is 12 residues long. The CDR3 bases are TGTGCCACCCAGACAGGGAACACTGAAGCTTTCTTT. Amino acid sequence: CATQTGNTEAFF.

The chain recombines TRBV29-1 with TRBJ1-1; D gene unclear. Germline CDR1 SQVTM, CDR2 ANQGSEA. Between the trimmed V and J ends, which lost 3 bases and 5 bases, there was a span of 7 bases. CDR3 length: 11 residues. Written as DNA, the CDR3 is TGCAGCGTTGACGGGAGGACTGAAGCTTTCTTT. It translates to CSVDGRTEAFF.

V and J are TRBV29-1 and TRBJ2-3; D may be TRBD1 or TRBD2 (5 bases each). The CDR3 extends over 10 amino acids. Germline V gene data show CDR1 as SQVTM and CDR2 as ANQGSEA. Trimming cost V 3 bases and J 7 bases, with 5 bases left between them. CDR3 protein: CSVEGHTQYF. CDR3 nucleotide sequence: TGCAGCGTTGAGGGACATACGCAGTATTTT.

The gene calls are TRBV4-1 and TRBJ2-4; D is possibly TRBD2 (5 bases). CDR3 length: 13 amino acids. Germline lookup yields CDR1 MGHRA and CDR2 YSYEKL. V was pared by 3 bases and J by 7 bases, with 10 bases between. The chain's CDR3 is CASSHNPGNIQYF. CDR3 in DNA: TGCGCCAGCAGCCATAACCCGGGGAACATTCAGTACTTC.

By share, this clone counts as medium-sized (0.01 to 0.1%). The genes are TRBV30 and TRBJ1-1; 9 positions agree with TRBD1. CDR1 is GTSNPN and CDR2 is SVGIG in the germline V gene (reference sequence). V was pared by 3 bases and J by 3 bases, with 2 bases of the junction left unmatched. The CDR3 is 13 residues long. The CDR3 DNA reads TGTGCCTGGAGCCGGACAGGGGACACTGAAGCTTTCTTT. The encoded protein is CAWSRTGDTEAFF. The variable domain in full, completed from reference TRBV30 and TRBJ1-1, reads SQTIHQWPATLVQPVGSPLSLECTVEGTSNPNLYWYRQAAGRGLQLLFYSVGIGQISSEVPQNLSASRPQDRQFILSSKKLLLSDSGFYLCAWSRTGDTEAFFGQGTRLTVV.

The chain uses TRBV29-1 and TRBJ2-2; 11 bases are shared with TRBD1. Germline loops: CDR1 SQVTM, CDR2 ANQGSEA. Trimming took 6 bases from V and 5 from J; bases not matched to a gene: 2. The CDR3 loop spans 13 amino acids. The CDR3 nucleotides are TGCAGCGTGGGACAGGGGGAGACCGGGGAGCTGTTTTTT. Translating gives CSVGQGETGELFF.

J is TRBJ1-1 and V is TRBV6-1; no reliable D call. CDR1 and CDR2 (germline): MNHNS, SASEGT. The V and J ends lost 2 bases and 7 bases respectively, with 11 bases between them. The CDR3 covers 13 residues. The CDR3 here is CASSEMGQLEAFF. CDR3 sequence (DNA): TGTGCCAGCAGTGAAATGGGCCAGCTTGAAGCTTTCTTT.

This rearrangement joins TRBV11-3 to TRBJ2-7; 7 bases fit TRBD1. V was clipped by 3 bases and J by 5 bases; unmatched bases: 1. Germline V gene lookup returns CDR1 SGHNT and CDR2 YENEEA. The CDR3 spans 12 residues. CDR3 nucleotides: TGTGCCAGCAGCTTTACAGGGGACGAGCAGTACTTC. Translated, it gives CASSFTGDEQYF.

As concerns this clone: One end of the junction fails to match germline, which may point to a read error. This chain joins TRBV7-9 and TRBJ2-7, with TRBD2 as a possible D gene (5 bases). Per the germline V gene, CDR1 is SEHNR and CDR2 is FQNEAQ (reference sequence). This CDR3 is 12 amino acids long. The CDR3 DNA reads as TGTGCCAGCAGCCTAGCTAGGGACGAGCAGTACTTC. This codes for CASSLARDEQYF.

The V and J genes are TRBV28 and TRBJ2-7; D may match TRBD1 or TRBD2 (5 bases each). The CDR3 runs 15 residues. The germline gives CDR1 MDHEN, CDR2 SYDVKM. With 8 bases removed from V and 1 base from J, the gap between germline ends came to 18 bases. This CDR3 reads CASRLLGEKSYEQYF. The CDR3 DNA sequence: TGTGCCAGCCGCCTTTTGGGGGAGAAGTCCTACGAGCAGTACTTC.

This clone has more than one count but fewer than ten. This chain joins TRBV19 and TRBJ2-7, with D perhaps matching TRBD2 (5 bases). The CDR3 totals 16 residues. The V end lost 0 bases, the J end lost 0 bases, and 12 bases lay between the germline ends. Germline V CDR1 and CDR2: LNHDA, SQIVND (reference sequence). The CDR3 region is CASSIDSGGHSYEQYF. The CDR3 DNA sequence: TGTGCCAGTAGTATAGATTCTGGCGGGCACTCCTACGAGCAGTACTTC.

This clone was seen more than once but under ten times. This chain joins TRBV4-1 and TRBJ1-2; D is uncertain. The germline gives CDR1 MGHRA, CDR2 YSYEKL. The CDR3 length is 13 residues. V was shortened by 0 bases and J by 0 bases, with 2 bases between the two germline ends. CDR3 sequence reads: CASSQDPNYGYTF. CDR3 DNA: TGCGCCAGCAGCCAAGACCCTAACTATGGCTACACCTTC.

This chain uses TRBV30 with TRBJ1-1; TRBD1 agrees at 7 bases. Trimming removed 1 base from V and 4 bases from J; junction bases left unmatched: 3. The CDR3 is made up of 13 amino acids. Germline values: CDR1 GTSNPN, CDR2 SVGIG (reference sequence). CDR3: CAWSEGASTEAFF. The CDR3 coding sequence is TGTGCCTGGAGTGAGGGGGCTAGCACTGAAGCTTTCTTT.

The rearrangement links TRBV18 to TRBJ1-4, with D possibly being TRBD1 (5 bases). Germline CDR1 and CDR2: KGHSH and LQKENI. CDR3 length equals 12 residues. Trimming took 6 bases from V and 8 from J, leaving 10 bases between them. In DNA form, the CDR3 reads TGTGCCAGCTCCGGGGGAGGCGAAAAACTGTTTTTT. Protein product: CASSGGGEKLFF.

The V gene is TRBV7-6, the J gene TRBJ2-7, with D perhaps matching TRBD2 (7 bases). V was cut by 5 bases and J by 3 bases, with 17 bases left in between. Germline V gene data show CDR1 as SGHVS and CDR2 as FNYEAQ. The CDR3 runs 15 residues. The CDR3 nucleotides read TGTGCCAGCAGCCACATCCGGGGGGCGGGCTACGAGCAGTACTTC. This encodes CASSHIRGAGYEQYF.